Presented here are 14 T cell receptor beta chains from one specimen sequenced in a study of shared clonotypes between healthy human individuals. The data were produced by immunoSEQ multiplex PCR, yet TCRdb's version contains in-frame clones alone and is incomplete. The data show more than 80,000 clones, with roughly two thirds seen just once and 45% to 50% held by the top ten. Sequenced: memory CD8+ T cells sorted from blood. This sample's subset: CD45RO+ cells pooled with CCR7-negative TemRA cells. All receptors come from a man aged 30-40 years in good health.

This clone has only one observation. V is TRBV5-6 and J is TRBJ1-2, with D possibly matching TRBD1 (5 bases). This CDR3 region has 15 residues. With 2 bases removed from V and 3 bases from J, the gap between germline ends came to 14 bases. CDR1 and CDR2 from the germline V gene are SGHDT and YYEEEE. Here the CDR3 DNA reads TGTGCCAGCAGCTTTTCTCCGGGACGGTACTATGGCTACACCTTC. Translating gives CASSFSPGRYYGYTF.

V usage is TRBV6-6 and J usage is TRBJ2-2; a possible D gene is TRBD1 (6 bases). Looked up from germline, CDR1 is MNHNY and CDR2 is SVGAGI (reference sequence). The CDR3 is made up of 16 amino acids. V was pared by 2 bases and J by 4 bases, with 14 bases between. The DNA for the CDR3 is TGTGCCAGCAGTTACCGCGCAGGGGCAAGCACCGGGGAGCTGTTTTTT. It codes for CASSYRAGASTGELFF.

The rearrangement uses TRBV15 and TRBJ2-1; TRBD2 matches 8 bases. CDR3 length: 16 residues. Unmatched junction bases numbered 8, after V lost 3 bases and J lost 4 bases. The germline CDR1 and CDR2 sequences are LNHNV and YYDKDF (reference sequence). CDR3 nucleotides: TGTGCCACCAGCAGTCAGATTAGCGGGGCTTACAATGAGCAGTTCTTC. Translation gives CATSSQISGAYNEQFF.

This clone was observed a few times. The same CDR3 also results from other DNA sequences found in this sample. The chain combines TRBV7-8 with TRBJ2-3, with TRBD2 matching over 9 bases. This CDR3 has 15 amino acids. J lost 6 bases, V lost 4 bases, and 8 bases had no gene match. Germline CDR1 SGHVS, CDR2 FQNEAQ. CDR3: CASSSAEREVDTQYF. CDR3 DNA sequence: TGTGCCAGCAGCTCAGCAGAGCGGGAGGTGGATACGCAGTATTTT. The entire variable domain, with the rest obtained from reference TRBV7-8 and TRBJ2-3, is as follows: GAGVSQSPRYKVAKRGQDVALRCDPISGHVSLFWYQQALGQGPEFLTYFQNEAQLDKSGLPSDRFFAERPEGSVSTLKIQRTQQEDSAVYLCASSSAEREVDTQYFGPGTRLTVL.

The V and J genes are TRBV14 and TRBJ2-7; tentatively, D is TRBD2 (6 bases). The V end lost 4 bases, the J end lost 5 bases, and 9 bases lay between the germline ends. CDR1 and CDR2 from the germline V gene are SGHDN and FVKESK. CDR3 length equals 12 residues. The CDR3 DNA follows: TGTGCCAGCAGCCTTGGGGGGAACGAGCAGTACTTC. Translation gives CASSLGGNEQYF.

V and J are TRBV5-1 and TRBJ2-7, with D unresolved. CDR1 and CDR2 from the germline V gene are SGHRS and YFSETQ. The length of the CDR3 is 12 residues. With 3 bases removed from V and 3 bases from J, the gap between germline ends came to 7 bases. The CDR3 reads CASSWVGYEQYF. The CDR3 DNA reads as TGCGCCAGCAGCTGGGTGGGCTACGAGCAGTACTTC.

The rearrangement uses TRBV10-3 and TRBJ2-7, with TRBD2 matching over 11 bases. The J segment lost 5 bases and the V segment lost 4 bases, leaving 4 bases of the junction unmatched. This CDR3 is built from 14 residues. The germline V gene has CDR1 ENHRY and CDR2 SYGVKD. This CDR3 reads CAISGGTSGHEQYF. CDR3 nucleotide sequence: TGTGCCATCAGTGGGGGGACTAGCGGACACGAGCAGTACTTC.

This clone was counted only a few times. The rearrangement joins TRBV7-8 to TRBJ2-3, with unresolved D. V was cut by 10 bases and J by 2 bases, with 19 bases left in between. The CDR3 covers 15 residues. The germline CDR1 and CDR2 sequences are SGHVS and FQNEAQ. The CDR3 loop is CAINSYWVNTDTQYF. CDR3 DNA sequence: TGTGCCATCAACTCGTACTGGGTAAACACAGATACGCAGTATTTT.

This clone was detected once. The V and J genes are TRBV7-8 and TRBJ2-1, with 7 bases identical to TRBD2. With V trimmed by 2 bases and J by 4 bases, 8 bases remained unmatched. CDR1 and CDR2 from the germline V gene are SGHVS and FQNEAQ. This CDR3 has 16 amino acids. CDR3 residues: CASSLPAGIGYNEQFF. DNA of the CDR3: TGTGCCAGCAGCTTACCAGCGGGAATAGGATACAATGAGCAGTTCTTC.

The chain is built from TRBV7-8 and TRBJ2-1, with TRBD2 identical over 10 bases. V lost 5 bases to trimming and J lost 2 bases; unmatched junction nucleotides: 3. The CDR3 spans 15 residues. The germline V gene encodes CDR1 SGHVS and CDR2 FQNEAQ. CDR3 nucleotides: TGTGCCAGCAGCATGCTAGCGGGAGCCTACAATGAGCAGTTCTTC. Translation: CASSMLAGAYNEQFF.

At least ten counts were recorded for this clone. The rearrangement joins TRBV6-4 to TRBJ2-1; a weak D match, TRBD2 (6 bases). The CDR3 extends over 16 amino acids. Per germline, CDR1 MRHNA and CDR2 SNTAGT. Trimming shortened V by 4 bases and J by 4 bases, and 17 bases separated the two germline ends. The CDR3 coding sequence is TGTGCCAGCAGTGTGGAGGCGGGATCCCCTTACAATGAGCAGTTCTTC. Translated, it gives CASSVEAGSPYNEQFF.

For the CDR3, the DNA is TGTGCCAGCAGCGCCCTCGGGCAGACCTACTACGAGCAGTACTTC. Its protein is CASSALGQTYYEQYF. The V and J genes are TRBV13 and TRBJ2-7; D is ambiguous. V was cut by 5 bases and J by 3 bases, with 17 bases left in between. Germline V gene sequence: CDR1 PRHDT, CDR2 FYEKMQ (reference sequence). The CDR3 totals 15 residues.

This chain links TRBV2 with TRBJ2-2; TRBD2 matches at 16 bases. The CDR3 sequence is 16 residues long. With V trimmed by 7 bases and J by 3 bases, 2 bases remained unmatched. Germline loops: CDR1 SNHLY, CDR2 FYNNEI. In nucleotides, the CDR3 is TGTGCCAGCAAGGGACTAGCGGGAGGGTACACCGGGGAGCTGTTTTTT. Protein product: CASKGLAGGYTGELFF.

This rearrangement joins TRBV2 to TRBJ2-5, with TRBD2 matching 8 bases. Germline values: CDR1 SNHLY, CDR2 FYNNEI. Unmatched junction bases numbered 10, after V lost 5 bases and J lost 5 bases. The CDR3 is 15 amino acids. The CDR3 DNA follows: TGTGCCAGCAGTCAAACGGGAGGGCCGAGGGAGACCCAGTACTTC. It is translated as CASSQTGGPRETQYF.